Listed below are T cell receptor beta chains from one sample, sequenced in a study of blood T cells in healthy people across ages. MiXCR, run by TCRdb on the 5' RACE reads, gives a single entry per CDR3 protein. The table has 700,000 or so distinct CDR3 sequences, 35% to 50% seen once. Sequencing was performed on blood. Receptors were obtained from a man older than 75 in good health. Each CDR3 is given with its conserved first and last residue. A D gene is named only where the DNA matches it firmly. Size is stated for part of the rows, as once, few or many counts, or as a class when the clone is expanded.

V gene: TRBV2; D gene: .; clone size: .; J gene: TRBJ2-5; CDR3 DNA: TGTGCCAGCAGGGCGGGGACGGATCAAGAGACCCAGTACTTC; CDR3 protein: CASRAGTDQETQYF
V gene: TRBV20-1; D gene: TRBD2; clone size: .; J gene: TRBJ2-5; CDR3 DNA: TGCAGTGCTAGTAGACTAGCGGGGGCCCAAGAGACCCAGTACTTC; CDR3 protein: CSASRLAGAQETQYF
V gene: TRBV6-1; D gene: .; clone size: .; J gene: TRBJ1-1; CDR3 DNA: TGTGCCAGCAGTCCCCGGATGGAGGGGAAGAACACTGAAGCTTTCTTT; CDR3 protein: CASSPRMEGKNTEAFF
V gene: TRBV29-1; D gene: TRBD1; clone size: many; J gene: TRBJ1-3; CDR3 DNA: TGCAGCGTGAGTCCCGGGACAGAGACTAACACCATATATTTT; CDR3 protein: CSVSPGTETNTIYF
V gene: TRBV20-1; D gene: TRBD2; clone size: few; J gene: TRBJ2-2; CDR3 DNA: TGCAGTGCTAGAGCTCCCAACGGACTAGCGGGGGGCACCGGGGAGCTGTTTTTT; CDR3 protein: CSARAPNGLAGGTGELFF
V gene: TRBV7-2; D gene: TRBD2; clone size: .; J gene: TRBJ2-3; CDR3 DNA: TGTGCCAGCAGCTTAGGGGGGCGGGGGGACACAGATACGCAGTATTTT; CDR3 protein: CASSLGGRGDTDTQYF
V gene: TRBV20-1; D gene: .; clone size: few; J gene: TRBJ2-7; CDR3 DNA: TGCAGTGCTAGGGCCCCCAGGGGAGGATACGAGCAGTACTTC; CDR3 protein: CSARAPRGGYEQYF
V gene: TRBV5-1; D gene: TRBD2; clone size: .; J gene: TRBJ2-1; CDR3 DNA: TGCGCCAGCAGCTTGGTTGTGGTAGCGGGGGACAATGAGCAGTTCTTC; CDR3 protein: CASSLVVVAGDNEQFF
V gene: TRBV28; D gene: TRBD2; clone size: .; J gene: TRBJ2-3; CDR3 DNA: TGTGCCAGCAGTTTATCCCTAGCGGTCATCAACAGCGCCAGTGAAAGCACAGATACGCAGTATTTT; CDR3 protein: CASSLSLAVINSASESTDTQYF
V gene: TRBV2; D gene: .; clone size: .; J gene: TRBJ1-5; CDR3 DNA: TGTGCCAGCAGTGCCCAGAGCAATCAGCCCCAGCATTTT; CDR3 protein: CASSAQSNQPQHF
V gene: TRBV6-1; D gene: .; clone size: .; J gene: TRBJ1-5; CDR3 DNA: TGTGCCAGCAGTCCCATCCGGGGACAAGTCACTGGGGATAGCAATCAGCCCCAGCATTTT; CDR3 protein: CASSPIRGQVTGDSNQPQHF
V gene: TRBV29-1; D gene: .; clone size: .; J gene: TRBJ2-3; CDR3 DNA: TGCAGCGTTGCTCCGGGACACCAAGATACGCAGTATTTT; CDR3 protein: CSVAPGHQDTQYF
V gene: TRBV12-3/TRBV12-4; D gene: TRBD2; clone size: few; J gene: TRBJ2-7; CDR3 DNA: TGTGCCAGCAGCCCTCTACTAGCGGGAGGGTACGAGCAGTACTTC; CDR3 protein: CASSPLLAGGYEQYF
V gene: TRBV20-1; D gene: .; clone size: .; J gene: TRBJ2-7; CDR3 DNA: TGCAGTGCTAAAACTGATTCCTACGAGCAGTACTTC; CDR3 protein: CSAKTDSYEQYF
V gene: TRBV29-1; D gene: .; clone size: few; J gene: TRBJ1-2; CDR3 DNA: TGCAGCGTTGAAGAATTTGCGCCGACAGCGGCGGGCTACACCTTC; CDR3 protein: CSVEEFAPTAAGYTF
V gene: TRBV5-8; D gene: .; clone size: few; J gene: TRBJ1-2; CDR3 DNA: TGTGCCAGCAGCTTTCGGCAGGTAGCCTACACCTTC; CDR3 protein: CASSFRQVAYTF
V gene: TRBV20-1; D gene: .; clone size: .; J gene: TRBJ2-2; CDR3 DNA: TGCAGTGCCATACAGGGATTCGGGGAGCTGTTTTTT; CDR3 protein: CSAIQGFGELFF
V gene: TRBV6-5; D gene: TRBD1; clone size: .; J gene: TRBJ1-4; CDR3 DNA: TGTGCCAGCAGTTACTCCCAGGGGGCGGGGGAAAAACTGTTTTTT; CDR3 protein: CASSYSQGAGEKLFF
V gene: TRBV6-1; D gene: TRBD1; clone size: once; J gene: TRBJ1-5; CDR3 DNA: TGTGCCAGCAGTGAAGCGGGGAGACAGGGCCTTAGCAATCAGCCCCAGCATTTT; CDR3 protein: CASSEAGRQGLSNQPQHF
V gene: TRBV6-2/TRBV6-3; D gene: TRBD1; clone size: .; J gene: TRBJ2-7; CDR3 DNA: TGTGCCAGCAGACGCCCGGGACAGGGTACCTACGAGCAGTACTTC; CDR3 protein: CASRRPGQGTYEQYF
V gene: TRBV29-1; D gene: TRBD1; clone size: many; J gene: TRBJ1-5; CDR3 DNA: TGCAGCGTTAAGACAGGGTTTCAGCCCCAGCATTTT; CDR3 protein: CSVKTGFQPQHF
V gene: TRBV9; D gene: .; clone size: .; J gene: TRBJ1-2; CDR3 DNA: TGTGCCAGCAGCGTAGACCTCGGAGAGGGGAGATATGGCTACACCTTC; CDR3 protein: CASSVDLGEGRYGYTF
V gene: TRBV20-1; D gene: TRBD1; clone size: .; J gene: TRBJ2-7; CDR3 DNA: TGCAGTGCGCCGGACAGGGGGACCTACGAGCAGTACTTC; CDR3 protein: CSAPDRGTYEQYF
V gene: TRBV12-3/TRBV12-4; D gene: TRBD1; clone size: .; J gene: TRBJ2-3; CDR3 DNA: TGTGCCAGCAGTCCACCGACAGGGGGAGCAGATACGCAGTATTTT; CDR3 protein: CASSPPTGGADTQYF
V gene: TRBV14; D gene: .; clone size: few; J gene: TRBJ2-7; CDR3 DNA: TGTGCCAGCAGCCCCCTCTTAGACACCTACGAGCAGTACTTC; CDR3 protein: CASSPLLDTYEQYF
V gene: TRBV6-5; D gene: .; clone size: .; J gene: TRBJ2-2; CDR3 DNA: TGTGCCAGCTCGAGGGACCCTTTCACCGGGGAGCTGTTTTTT; CDR3 protein: CASSRDPFTGELFF
V gene: TRBV10-1; D gene: TRBD1; clone size: .; J gene: TRBJ2-5; CDR3 DNA: TGCGCCAGCAGTGAAGGGACAGGGGCCGGGGAGACCCAGTACTTC; CDR3 protein: CASSEGTGAGETQYF
V gene: TRBV7-8; D gene: TRBD1; clone size: few; J gene: TRBJ1-2; CDR3 DNA: TGTGCCAGCAGCCCCATGGACAGGATTGAGTATGGCTACACCTTC; CDR3 protein: CASSPMDRIEYGYTF
V gene: TRBV12-3/TRBV12-4; D gene: .; clone size: few; J gene: TRBJ1-3; CDR3 DNA: TGTGCCAGCCGGCAGACAAGCACCATATATTTT; CDR3 protein: CASRQTSTIYF
V gene: TRBV20-1; D gene: .; clone size: .; J gene: TRBJ2-7; CDR3 DNA: TGCAGTGCTAGTGTTCCAACGACGGGGGAGCAGTACTTC; CDR3 protein: CSASVPTTGEQYF
V gene: TRBV7-2; D gene: .; clone size: .; J gene: TRBJ2-5; CDR3 DNA: TGTGCCAGCAGCTCGGCCGGAGCTCGGGAGACCCAGTACTTC; CDR3 protein: CASSSAGARETQYF
V gene: TRBV28; D gene: .; clone size: few; J gene: TRBJ2-1; CDR3 DNA: TGTGCCAGCAGTTTATTCTCTGTCAGGGAAGGCAATGAGCAGTTCTTC; CDR3 protein: CASSLFSVREGNEQFF